A single sample gave rise to the 21 T cell receptor beta chains below, sequenced in a study of blood T cell repertoires in COVID-19. The assay was immunoSEQ multiplex PCR, and TCRdb's table has in-frame clones only and misses some. The data show under 350,000 clones, around 89% seen once. Sequenced material: peripheral blood. All receptors come from a man aged 35-49 years with acute or convalescent COVID-19.

The J gene is TRBJ1-1, the V gene TRBV27; no definite D call. This CDR3 spans 14 amino acids. Deletions cut 8 bases from V and 8 bases from J, with 21 bases between. Germline V gene sequence: CDR1 MNHEY, CDR2 SMNVEV (reference sequence). The CDR3 protein is CASGSMLKQREAFF. CDR3 sequence (DNA): TGTGCCAGCGGATCGATGTTAAAACAGAGAGAAGCTTTCTTT.

This clone was seen just once. This chain links TRBV21-1 with TRBJ2-7; the D segment call TRBD2 is taken from the table without a DNA check. TRBV21-1 corresponds to a pseudogene. This CDR3 region has 13 residues. In nucleotides, the CDR3 is TGTGCCAGCAGCAATAAGGAGGCCTACGAGCAGTACTTC. Protein product: CASSNKEAYEQYF.

This clone appeared once. The chain uses TRBV6-6 and TRBJ2-7; the D is unclear. Germline CDR1 MNHNY, CDR2 SVGAGI (reference sequence). V shed 5 bases and J shed 3 bases, with 11 bases lying between them. The CDR3 totals 13 residues. CDR3 DNA: TGTGCCAGCAGTCGGTACTCAGGCTACGAGCAGTACTTC. Translation: CASSRYSGYEQYF.

V is TRBV19 and J is TRBJ2-1; D is possibly TRBD2 (6 bases). The germline V and J ends were trimmed by 4 bases and 8 bases, with 9 bases remaining between them. The germline V gene has CDR1 LNHDA and CDR2 SQIVND (reference sequence). The CDR3 spans 12 residues. CDR3 DNA sequence: TGTGCCAGTAGTAACGGGGGATATGAGCAGTTCTTC. Translating gives CASSNGGYEQFF.

A few counts support this clone. The rearrangement uses TRBV5-1 and TRBJ1-1; D unresolved. Germline V gives CDR1 SGHRS, CDR2 YFSETQ. Deletions cut 5 bases from V and 5 bases from J, with 13 bases between. The CDR3 loop spans 13 amino acids. The CDR3 bases are TGCGCCAGCAGGGACCTTCCGGGGACTGAAGCTTTCTTT. Translated: CASRDLPGTEAFF.

Here the CDR3 reads CASRNRGGMNTGELFF. The CDR3 coding sequence is TGTGCCAGCAGGAACCGGGGCGGGATGAACACCGGGGAGCTGTTTTTT. The chain carries TRBV6-6 and TRBJ2-2; weak D call: TRBD2 (6 bases). CDR3 length: 16 residues. CDR1 and CDR2 from the germline V gene are MNHNY and SVGAGI (reference sequence). V was shortened by 6 bases and J by 1 base, with 15 bases between the two germline ends.

The rearrangement uses TRBV11-2 and TRBJ2-1, with TRBD2 as a possible D gene (5 bases). The V end was cut by 5 bases, the J end by 9 bases, with 14 bases between. Germline V gene sequence: CDR1 SGHAT, CDR2 FQNNGV. CDR3 length: 13 amino acids. The DNA for the CDR3 is TGTGCCAGCAGCCTCGGAGGAAACACTGAGCAGTTCTTC. Residues: CASSLGGNTEQFF.

This clone was seen only a few times. Here the CDR3 DNA reads TGTGCCAGCAGCCCCTCGGGACAGGGAGACTACGAGCAGTACTTC. Its translation: CASSPSGQGDYEQYF. This chain joins TRBV7-6 and TRBJ2-7; 9 bases are shared with TRBD1. Germline-derived CDR1 and CDR2 are SGHVS and FNYEAQ. Trimming took 5 bases from V and 3 from J; bases not matched to a gene: 8. This CDR3 region has 15 residues. The variable domain in full, with the rest retrieved from reference TRBV7-6 and TRBJ2-7, is GAGVSQSPRYKVTKRGQDVALRCDPISGHVSLYWYRQALGQGPEFLTYFNYEAQQDKSGLPNDRFSAERPEGSISTLTIQRTEQRDSAMYRCASSPSGQGDYEQYFGPGTRLTVT.

The rearrangement links TRBV11-2 to TRBJ2-1, with 12 bases aligning to TRBD1. CDR3 size: 15 residues. V shed 4 bases, J shed 9 bases, and the junction held 7 bases outside the gene matches. CDR1 and CDR2 (germline): SGHAT, FQNNGV. CDR3 region: CASSSLGQGAPEQFF. The CDR3 coding sequence is TGTGCCAGCAGCTCGTTGGGACAGGGGGCGCCTGAGCAGTTCTTC.

The rearrangement links TRBV12-3 or TRBV12-4 to TRBJ1-1, with unresolved D. The V end lost 1 base, the J end lost 11 bases, and 14 bases lay between the germline ends. There are 13 residues in the CDR3. CDR3 nucleotides: TGTGCCAGCAGTTTAGGAGGTGAGGGAAAGGCTTTCTTT. It codes for CASSLGGEGKAFF.

The genes are TRBV29-1 and TRBJ1-3; 7 bases align to TRBD1. The V gene end was trimmed by 6 bases and the J gene end by 8 bases; junction bases not matched to a gene: 10. This CDR3 comprises 13 residues. The germline CDR1 and CDR2 sequences are SQVTM and ANQGSEA. The CDR3 DNA is TGCAGCGTGGGGACAGACGTAAAGGACACCATATATTTT. Amino acid sequence: CSVGTDVKDTIYF.

V and J are TRBV6-5 and TRBJ2-2, with TRBD1 as a possible D gene (6 bases). V lost 5 bases to trimming and J lost 6 bases, with 7 bases between them. The CDR3 totals 12 residues. Per the germline V gene, CDR1 is MNHEY and CDR2 is SVGAGI. The CDR3, as DNA: TGTGCCAGCAGTAGGGGGTCCGGGGAGCTGTTTTTT. Its translation is CASSRGSGELFF.

This clone was found a few times. The rearrangement links TRBV6-2 or TRBV6-3 to TRBJ1-1; weak D call: TRBD1 (6 bases). Germline V gene lookup returns CDR1 MNHEY and CDR2 SVGEGT. V was pared by 4 bases and J by 1 base, with 13 bases between. CDR3 size: 15 residues. The CDR3 nucleotides are TGTGCCAGCAGTTCCCGCGGGGGGCGGAACACTGAAGCTTTCTTT. Translation gives CASSSRGGRNTEAFF.

The J gene is TRBJ2-1, the V gene TRBV30; 10 nucleotides line up with TRBD2. The trim removed 3 bases at V and 3 bases at J, leaving 11 bases unmatched. Germline lookup yields CDR1 GTSNPN and CDR2 SVGIG (reference sequence). The CDR3 extends over 17 amino acids. CDR3 in amino acids: CAWSFVTSGDYYNEQFF. CDR3 DNA sequence: TGTGCCTGGAGCTTTGTCACTAGCGGGGATTACTACAATGAGCAGTTCTTC.

The gene calls are TRBV11-2 and TRBJ2-1, with D unclear. Germline V CDR1 and CDR2: SGHAT, FQNNGV. Deletions cut 2 bases from V and 10 bases from J, with 6 bases between. The CDR3 length is 11 residues. The CDR3 region has the DNA TGTGCCAGCAGCTTATACGAGGAGCAGTTCTTC. Translated: CASSLYEEQFF. Together with reference TRBV11-2 and TRBJ2-1, the CDR3 gives the full variable domain: EAGVAQSPRYKIIEKRQSVAFWCNPISGHATLYWYQQILGQGPKLLIQFQNNGVVDDSQLPKDRFSAERLKGVDSTLKIQPAKLEDSAVYLCASSLYEEQFFGPGTRLTVL.

The rearrangement joins TRBV5-1 to TRBJ2-3; a possible D gene is TRBD2 (6 bases). The germline gives CDR1 SGHRS, CDR2 YFSETQ. V shed 6 bases and J shed 0 bases, with 11 bases lying between them. This CDR3 spans 14 amino acids. The CDR3 here is CASIPGTSTDTQYF. CDR3 sequence (DNA): TGCGCCAGCATCCCCGGGACTAGCACAGATACGCAGTATTTT.

This sequence joins TRBV5-4 and TRBJ1-2; TRBD1 might be the D (6 bases). CDR1 is SGHNT and CDR2 is YYREEE in the germline V gene (reference sequence). V lost 3 bases to trimming and J lost 2 bases, with 17 bases between them. The CDR3 loop spans 16 amino acids. The CDR3 DNA follows: TGTGCCAGCAGCTCGCCCGCACAGGGCCTAAACTATGGCTACACCTTC. Amino acids: CASSSPAQGLNYGYTF.

The chain uses TRBV15 and TRBJ2-7; 10 positions match TRBD1. The V gene's germline CDR1 is LNHNV and CDR2 YYDKDF (reference sequence). Trimming took 9 bases from V and 5 from J; bases not matched to a gene: 7. The CDR3 length is 13 residues. The CDR3 DNA sequence: TGTGCCACTTCGACAGGGGGCGGGAACGAGCAGTACTTC. This translates into CATSTGGGNEQYF.

V usage is TRBV5-1 and J usage is TRBJ2-1; the D gene is possibly TRBD2 (5 bases). Trimming cost V 7 bases and J 0 bases, with 8 bases left between them. The germline CDR1 and CDR2 sequences are SGHRS and YFSETQ. The CDR3 sequence is 13 residues long. CDR3 nucleotide sequence: TGCGCCAGCGGGGAGAGCTCCTACAATGAGCAGTTCTTC. Translated: CASGESSYNEQFF.

The chain recombines TRBV3-1 (or the pseudogene TRBV3-2) with TRBJ1-5; the match to TRBD1 covers 9 bases. J was trimmed by 2 bases and V by 4 bases; bases with no gene match: 3. The germline V gene encodes CDR1 LGHDT and CDR2 YNNKEL (reference sequence). The CDR3 spans 15 residues. CDR3 sequence (DNA): TGTGCCAGCAGCCGCACAGGGGGCCGCAATCAGCCCCAGCATTTT. Translating it yields CASSRTGGRNQPQHF.

This clone has only one observation. This chain uses TRBV2 with TRBJ1-6; possible D gene TRBD1, 6 bases. CDR3 size: 13 residues. CDR1 is SNHLY, CDR2 FYNNEI, per germline. Trimming left V 4 bases short and J 6 bases short, with 7 bases between. Here the CDR3 DNA reads TGTGCCAGCAGTGTCAGGGGTAATTCACCCCTCCACTTT. This translates into CASSVRGNSPLHF.